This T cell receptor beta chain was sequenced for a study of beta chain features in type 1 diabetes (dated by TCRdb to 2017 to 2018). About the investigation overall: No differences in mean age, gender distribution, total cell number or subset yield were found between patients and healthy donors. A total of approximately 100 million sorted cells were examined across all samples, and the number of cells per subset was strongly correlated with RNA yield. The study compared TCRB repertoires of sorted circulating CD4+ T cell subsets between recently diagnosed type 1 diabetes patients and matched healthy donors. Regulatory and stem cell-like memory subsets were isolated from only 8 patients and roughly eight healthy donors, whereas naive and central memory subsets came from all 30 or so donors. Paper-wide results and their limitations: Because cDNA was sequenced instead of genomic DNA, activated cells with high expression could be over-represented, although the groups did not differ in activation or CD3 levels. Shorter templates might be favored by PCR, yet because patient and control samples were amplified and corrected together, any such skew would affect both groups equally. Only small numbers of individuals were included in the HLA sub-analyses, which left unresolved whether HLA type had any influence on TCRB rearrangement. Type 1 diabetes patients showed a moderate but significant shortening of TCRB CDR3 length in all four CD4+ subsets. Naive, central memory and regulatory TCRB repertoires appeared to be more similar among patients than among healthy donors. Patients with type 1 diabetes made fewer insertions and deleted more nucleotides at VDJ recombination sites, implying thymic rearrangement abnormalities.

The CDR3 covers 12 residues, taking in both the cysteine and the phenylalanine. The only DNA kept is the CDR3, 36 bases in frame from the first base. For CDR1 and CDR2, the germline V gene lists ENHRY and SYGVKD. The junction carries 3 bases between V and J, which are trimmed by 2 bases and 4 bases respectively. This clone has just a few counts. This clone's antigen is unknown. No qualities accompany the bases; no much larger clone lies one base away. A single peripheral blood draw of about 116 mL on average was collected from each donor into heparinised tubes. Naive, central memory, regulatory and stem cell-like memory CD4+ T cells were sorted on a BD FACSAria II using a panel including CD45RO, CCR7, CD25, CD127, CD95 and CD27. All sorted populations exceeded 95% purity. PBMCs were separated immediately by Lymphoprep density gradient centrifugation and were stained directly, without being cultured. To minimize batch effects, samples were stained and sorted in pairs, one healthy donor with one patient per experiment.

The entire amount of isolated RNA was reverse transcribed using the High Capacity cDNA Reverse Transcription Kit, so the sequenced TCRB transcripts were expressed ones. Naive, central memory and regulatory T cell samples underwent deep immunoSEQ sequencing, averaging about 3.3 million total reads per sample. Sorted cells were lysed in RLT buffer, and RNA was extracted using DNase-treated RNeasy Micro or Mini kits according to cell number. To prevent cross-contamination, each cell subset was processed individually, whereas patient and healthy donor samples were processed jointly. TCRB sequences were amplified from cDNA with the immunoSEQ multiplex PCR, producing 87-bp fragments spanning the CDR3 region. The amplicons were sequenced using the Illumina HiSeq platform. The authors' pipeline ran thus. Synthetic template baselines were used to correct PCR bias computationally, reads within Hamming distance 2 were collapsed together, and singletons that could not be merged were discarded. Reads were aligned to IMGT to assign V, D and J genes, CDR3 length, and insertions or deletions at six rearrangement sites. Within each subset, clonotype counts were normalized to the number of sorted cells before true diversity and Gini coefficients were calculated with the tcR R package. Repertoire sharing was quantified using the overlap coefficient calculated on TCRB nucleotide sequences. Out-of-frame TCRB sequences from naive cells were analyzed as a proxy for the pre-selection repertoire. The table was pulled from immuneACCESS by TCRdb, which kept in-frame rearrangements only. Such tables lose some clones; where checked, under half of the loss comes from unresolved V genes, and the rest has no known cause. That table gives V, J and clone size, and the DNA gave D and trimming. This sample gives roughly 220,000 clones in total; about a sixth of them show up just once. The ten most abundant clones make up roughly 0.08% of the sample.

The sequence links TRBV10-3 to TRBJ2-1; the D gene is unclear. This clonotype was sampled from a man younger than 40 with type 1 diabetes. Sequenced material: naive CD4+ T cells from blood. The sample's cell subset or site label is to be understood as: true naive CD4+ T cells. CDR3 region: CAISELYNEQFF. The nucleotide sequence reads TGTGCCATCAGTGAGCTGTACAATGAGCAGTTCTTC.